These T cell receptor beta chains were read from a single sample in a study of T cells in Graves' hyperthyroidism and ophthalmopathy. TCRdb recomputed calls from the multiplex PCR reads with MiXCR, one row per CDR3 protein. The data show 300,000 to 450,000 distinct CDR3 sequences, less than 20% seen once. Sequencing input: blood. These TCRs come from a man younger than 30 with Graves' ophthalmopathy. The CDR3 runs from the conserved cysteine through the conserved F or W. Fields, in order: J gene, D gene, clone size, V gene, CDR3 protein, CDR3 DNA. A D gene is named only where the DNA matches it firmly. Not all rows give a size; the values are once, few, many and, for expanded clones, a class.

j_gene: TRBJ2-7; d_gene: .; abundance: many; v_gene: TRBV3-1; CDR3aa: CASSHVAYEQYF; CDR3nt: TGTGCCAGCAGCCACGTTGCCTACGAGCAGTACTTC
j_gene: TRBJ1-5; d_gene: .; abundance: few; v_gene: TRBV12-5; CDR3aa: CASGGTGNPDQPQHF; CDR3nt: TGTGCTAGTGGCGGTACAGGGAATCCTGATCAGCCCCAGCATTTT
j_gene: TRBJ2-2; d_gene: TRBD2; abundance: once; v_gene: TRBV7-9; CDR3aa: CASSFLAGANTGELFF; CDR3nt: TGTGCCAGCAGCTTTCTAGCGGGGGCGAACACCGGGGAGCTGTTTTTT
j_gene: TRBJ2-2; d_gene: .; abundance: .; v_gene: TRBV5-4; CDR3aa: CASSHLAGGTGELFF; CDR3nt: TGTGCCAGCAGCCACCTAGCAGGGGGGACCGGGGAGCTGTTTTTT
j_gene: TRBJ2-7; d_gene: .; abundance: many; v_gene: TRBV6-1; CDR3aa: CASRIESSYEQYF; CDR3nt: TGTGCCAGCAGAATCGAGAGCTCCTACGAGCAGTACTTC
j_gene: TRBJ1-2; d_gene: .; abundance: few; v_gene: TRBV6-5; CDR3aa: CASSYFPRQVSDGYTF; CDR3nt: TGTGCCAGCAGTTACTTCCCGCGACAGGTTTCGGATGGCTACACCTTC
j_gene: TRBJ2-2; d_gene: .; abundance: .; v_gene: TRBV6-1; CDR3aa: CASNPTGPTNTGELFF; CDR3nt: TGTGCCAGCAACCCGACAGGCCCGACGAACACCGGGGAGCTGTTTTTT
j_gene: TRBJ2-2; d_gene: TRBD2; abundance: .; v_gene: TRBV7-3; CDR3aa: CASSPKSRGVGTGELFF; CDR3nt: TGTGCCAGCAGCCCAAAATCGCGGGGGGTGGGCACCGGGGAGCTGTTTTTT
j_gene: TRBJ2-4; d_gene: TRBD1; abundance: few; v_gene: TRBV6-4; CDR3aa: CASSDLKGQGTPLAKNIQYF; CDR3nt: TGTGCCAGCAGTGACCTGAAGGGACAGGGGACTCCCCTAGCCAAAAACATTCAGTACTTC
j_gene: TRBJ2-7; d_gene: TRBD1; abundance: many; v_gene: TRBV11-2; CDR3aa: CASSLGTGWREQYF; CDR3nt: TGTGCCAGCAGCTTAGGGACAGGGTGGCGAGAGCAGTACTTC
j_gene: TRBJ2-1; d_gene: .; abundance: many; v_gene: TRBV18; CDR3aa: CASSLTKTYNEQFF; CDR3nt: TGTGCCAGCTCCCTAACCAAAACCTACAATGAGCAGTTCTTC
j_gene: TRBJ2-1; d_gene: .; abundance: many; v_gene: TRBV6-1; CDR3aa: CASSLRVLDWRLNNEQFF; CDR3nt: TGTGCCAGCAGTCTAAGGGTCCTTGACTGGCGACTCAACAATGAGCAGTTCTTC
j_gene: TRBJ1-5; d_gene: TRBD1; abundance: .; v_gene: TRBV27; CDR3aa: CASGDRASNQPQHF; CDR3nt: TGTGCCAGCGGGGACAGGGCCAGCAATCAGCCCCAGCATTTT